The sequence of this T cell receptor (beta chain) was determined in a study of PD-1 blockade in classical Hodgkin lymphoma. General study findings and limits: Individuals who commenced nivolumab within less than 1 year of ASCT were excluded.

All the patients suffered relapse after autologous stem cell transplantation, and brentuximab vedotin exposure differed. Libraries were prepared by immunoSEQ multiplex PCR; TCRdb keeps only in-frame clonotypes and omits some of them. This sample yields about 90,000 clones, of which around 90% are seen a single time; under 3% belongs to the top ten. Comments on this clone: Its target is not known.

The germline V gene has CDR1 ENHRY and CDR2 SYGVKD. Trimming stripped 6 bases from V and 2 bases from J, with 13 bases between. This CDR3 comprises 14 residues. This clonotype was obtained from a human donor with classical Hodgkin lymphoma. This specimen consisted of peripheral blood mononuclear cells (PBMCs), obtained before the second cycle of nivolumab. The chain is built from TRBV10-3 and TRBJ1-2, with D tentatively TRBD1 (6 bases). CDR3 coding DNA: TGTGCCATCAGCACGTCAGGGGCAAACTATGGCTACACCTTC. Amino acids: CAISTSGANYGYTF.